This T cell receptor (beta chain) originates from a study of blood T cells in healthy people across ages. Germline V gene data show CDR1 as SGHTA and CDR2 as FQGNSA. This CDR3 is built from 16 residues. V lost 2 bases, J lost 2 bases, and 6 bases stayed unmatched. Primers used in a second PCR of about 7 to 12 cycles were a sample-barcoded 5' primer and a J-beta primer mix. TCRdb re-derived calls from the 5' RACE reads in MiXCR, one entry per CDR3 protein. The sample includes around 1,000,000 distinct CDR3 sequences, around 27% of them seen just once. These data were also reused for a study on T cells of mothers and their children.

Source material: blood. V usage is TRBV7-2 and J usage is TRBJ2-5; 9 positions match TRBD2. The sequence was collected from a girl under 10 years old in good health. CDR3 DNA: TGTGCCAGCAGCTTACAGCGGGAGGTGGGTCAAGAGACCCAGTACTTC. Translated, it gives CASSLQREVGQETQYF.